The source of this T cell receptor beta chain is a study of blood T cell repertoires in COVID-19. Some clones are missing from TCRdb's copy, which holds only in-frame ones; the method was immunoSEQ multiplex PCR. Found here are about 120,000 clones, 80% to 90% of them singletons; the top ten hold around a quarter. The source is a man aged 65-85 years with active or convalescent COVID-19. Sequencing was performed on peripheral blood.

CDR3 loop: CASSNDRDTQYF. The CDR3 DNA follows: TGTGCCAGCAGCAACGACAGGGATACGCAGTATTTT. The genes are TRBV2 and TRBJ2-3; D possibly corresponds to TRBD1 (6 bases). Germline V gives CDR1 SNHLY, CDR2 FYNNEI. The ends were cut back, 6 bases at V and 6 bases at J, with 10 bases in the middle. The CDR3 is 12 amino acids.